The 2 T cell receptor beta chains reported below all come from one sample, sequenced in a study of blood T cell repertoires in COVID-19. Measured with immunoSEQ multiplex PCR; TCRdb has only the in-frame clones, and not every one. Of nearly 200,000 clones listed, approximately 87% are singletons. The specimen was peripheral blood. The source is a woman in her 70s with acute or convalescent COVID-19.

This clone was detected once. CDR3 nucleotide sequence: TGTGCCAGTCGGGTTAACGTAGAGACCCAGTACTTC. Translated, it gives CASRVNVETQYF. The rearrangement links TRBV2 to TRBJ2-5; D remains unclear. V lost 9 bases to trimming and J lost 4 bases, with 12 bases between them. This CDR3 spans 12 amino acids. Germline values: CDR1 SNHLY, CDR2 FYNNEI.

The chain recombines TRBV11-2 with TRBJ1-2; no firm D call. Trimming stripped 5 bases from V and 4 bases from J, with 20 bases between. The CDR3 is 16 residues long. Germline loops: CDR1 SGHAT, CDR2 FQNNGV. CDR3 protein: CASSPEGGLGLYGYTF. CDR3 DNA: TGTGCCAGCAGCCCAGAAGGAGGGCTTGGGCTCTATGGCTACACCTTC.